Each of the 14 T cell receptor beta chains below was sequenced from the same sample in a study of T cell responses to AZD1222 COVID-19 vaccine. Clones were sequenced by immunoSEQ multiplex PCR, and TCRdb holds only the in-frame ones, with some missing. Here the sample spans about 190,000 clones, almost 95% being singletons. The sequences come from peripheral blood, collected on day 0 of AZD1222 vaccination. These receptors were obtained from an adult in good health.

V is TRBV6-1 and J is TRBJ1-1; perhaps TRBD1 as D (6 bases). The ends were cut back, 6 bases at V and 5 bases at J, with 10 bases in the middle. In germline, CDR1 is MNHNS, CDR2 SASEGT. There are 12 residues in the CDR3. The CDR3 spells CASSLTGTEAFF. As DNA, the CDR3 is TGTGCCAGCAGCCTTACAGGGACTGAAGCTTTCTTT.

The CDR3 loop reads CASSQATSSYEQYF. CDR3 bases: TGCGCCAGCAGCCAAGCCACTAGTTCTTACGAGCAGTACTTC. The rearrangement links TRBV4-1 to TRBJ2-7; D perhaps matches TRBD2 (5 bases). Germline CDR1 MGHRA, CDR2 YSYEKL. The CDR3 runs to 14 residues. V gave up 1 base and J gave up 4 bases, with 11 bases separating them.

The genes are TRBV7-8 and TRBJ2-7; TRBD1 matches 7 bases. V shed 3 bases and J 3 bases; nucleotides not matched to a gene: 5. The germline V gene encodes CDR1 SGHVS and CDR2 FQNEAQ. CDR3 length: 14 residues. The CDR3 here is CASSLGQNFYEQYF. CDR3 coding DNA: TGTGCCAGCAGCTTGGGACAGAATTTCTACGAGCAGTACTTC.

V usage is TRBV6-5 and J usage is TRBJ2-1; D unclear. This CDR3 region has 13 residues. V was clipped by 7 bases and J by 2 bases, with 9 bases between them. CDR1 and CDR2 from the germline V gene are MNHEY and SVGAGI. In DNA, the CDR3 is TGTGCCAGCACCGAGAGGACCTACAATGAGCAGTTCTTC. It encodes CASTERTYNEQFF.

The chain couples TRBV2 to TRBJ1-1, with TRBD1 as a possible D gene (5 bases). The V end was cut by 5 bases, the J end by 3 bases, with 13 bases between. The CDR3 contains 14 residues. Per germline, CDR1 SNHLY and CDR2 FYNNEI. CDR3 coding DNA: TGTGCCAGCAGTCCCCGGGGGTCCTACACTGAAGCTTTCTTT. Protein: CASSPRGSYTEAFF.

The chain links TRBV30 to TRBJ1-1, with TRBD1 as a possible D gene (5 bases). The V end lost 2 bases, the J end lost 3 bases, and 10 bases lay between the germline ends. The CDR3 sequence is 13 residues long. Per the germline V gene, CDR1 is GTSNPN and CDR2 is SVGIG (reference sequence). The CDR3 DNA reads as TGTGCCTGGAGTAAGGGGCATGACACTGAAGCTTTCTTT. Residues: CAWSKGHDTEAFF.

V is TRBV2 and J is TRBJ2-7, with 11 bases aligning to TRBD1. The CDR3 sequence is 14 residues long. The junction had 4 bases not matched to a gene; V was cut back by 4 bases and J by 5 bases. Germline loops: CDR1 SNHLY, CDR2 FYNNEI. In DNA form, the CDR3 reads TGTGCCAGCAGTGGCGGGACAGGGGGGGACGAGCAGTACTTC. Protein sequence: CASSGGTGGDEQYF. The variable domain in full, with the rest retrieved from reference TRBV2 and TRBJ2-7, is EPEVTQTPSHQVTQMGQEVILRCVPISNHLYFYWYRQILGQKVEFLVSFYNNEISEKSEIFDDQFSVERPDGSNFTLKIRSTKLEDSAMYFCASSGGTGGDEQYFGPGTRLTVT.

CDR3 nucleotides: TGTGCCACCAGTGATTTGCGGGTCCTTGCCGGGGAGCTGTTTTTT. Translation gives CATSDLRVLAGELFF. The gene calls are TRBV24-1 and TRBJ2-2; D remains ambiguous. The length of the CDR3 is 15 residues. V lost 0 bases and J lost 6, with 10 bases in between. Germline lookup yields CDR1 KGHDR and CDR2 SFDVKD.

This chain connects TRBV5-1 to TRBJ1-4, with TRBD1 as a possible D gene (5 bases). Germline V gene sequence: CDR1 SGHRS, CDR2 YFSETQ. V lost 4 bases and J 7 bases, leaving 11 bases between the germline ends. The CDR3 has 13 amino acids. The DNA of the CDR3 is TGCGCCAGCAGCCCCGGGGGGTTTGAAAAACTGTTTTTT. This encodes CASSPGGFEKLFF.

This clone was seen only once. The rearrangement uses TRBV6-1 and TRBJ1-4, with TRBD1 matching 8 bases. Per the germline V gene, CDR1 is MNHNS and CDR2 is SASEGT. The junction had 6 bases not matched to a gene; V was cut back by 2 bases and J by 7 bases. The CDR3 runs 15 residues. The CDR3, as DNA: TGTGCCAGCAGTGAATGGCAGGGGGCTGGTGAAAAACTGTTTTTT. It translates to CASSEWQGAGEKLFF.

This chain uses TRBV15 with TRBJ1-4, with D tentatively TRBD1 (6 bases). V was clipped by 4 bases and J by 12 bases, with 15 bases between them. Germline CDR1 is LNHNV and CDR2 is YYDKDF (reference sequence). The CDR3 length is 13 residues. CDR3 coding DNA: TGTGCCACCAGCACACAGGGTAGGATGGAACTGTTTTTT. Translated: CATSTQGRMELFF.

The chain recombines TRBV9 with TRBJ2-3, with D possibly being TRBD2 (6 bases). V shed 3 bases and J shed 0 bases, with 11 bases lying between them. Germline V gives CDR1 SGDLS, CDR2 YYNGEE. The CDR3 is 15 amino acids. The CDR3 coding sequence is TGTGCCAGCAGCGGAAGCGGGTTAAGCACAGATACGCAGTATTTT. Protein: CASSGSGLSTDTQYF.

A single count supports this clone. The chain combines TRBV7-8 with TRBJ1-2; the match to TRBD1 covers 10 bases. The CDR3 runs to 14 residues. Trimming at V came to 6 bases and at J to 7 bases, leaving 8 bases not matched to a gene. Germline CDR1 is SGHVS and CDR2 is FQNEAQ. CDR3 DNA sequence: TGTGCCAGCAGACCGTCCCGGACAGGGGGTGGCTACACCTTC. This encodes CASRPSRTGGGYTF.

The gene calls are TRBV6-5 and TRBJ1-1; a weak D match, TRBD1 (5 bases). In germline, CDR1 is MNHEY, CDR2 SVGAGI. V dropped 7 bases and J dropped 0 bases, with 12 bases sitting between them. This CDR3 region has 14 residues. CDR3 nucleotide sequence: TGTGCCAGCAATATAGGGACGGTGAACACTGAAGCTTTCTTT. This sequence encodes CASNIGTVNTEAFF.